The following is a TCR beta chain sequence with its context. Its specificity is not known. In germline, CDR1 is SGHRS, CDR2 YFSETQ. V was pared by 4 bases and J by 1 base, with 13 bases of the junction left unmatched. The CDR3 runs 18 residues. Both 60 Vbeta primers and 13 Jbeta primers went into the PCR. Measured with immunoSEQ multiplex PCR; TCRdb has only the in-frame clones, and not every one. Among roughly 130,000 clones listed, 70% to 85% were seen once. The sample comes from a study of cytomegalovirus exposure and HLA in healthy donors. Study outcomes and limitations: Among TCR sequences, most were rare, though some public TCRs appeared in many donors. In vitro assays verified that three CMV-associated chains recognized CMV antigens specifically. Presence/absence analyses treated sequencing depth as roughly uniform across donors.

Sequenced material: PBMCs. This receptor was obtained from a woman between 55 and 75 years old in good health and CMV-seropositive. The chain couples TRBV5-1 to TRBJ1-1, with 10 bases lining up with TRBD1. CDR3 coding DNA: TGCGCCAGCAGCCACGCCCGACAGGGGGCCGTAGGGAACACTGAAGCTTTCTTT. Its protein is CASSHARQGAVGNTEAFF.